The 27 T cell receptor beta chains below were found in one sample sequenced in a study of blood T cells in healthy people across ages (dated by TCRdb to about 2015). The receptor library was made with 5' RACE. The sample was run on an Illumina HiSeq 2500. A second roughly 6 to 11 cycle PCR used a sample-barcoded 5' primer and a J-beta primer mix. TCRdb took the public reads, trimmed them with fastp at Q25, ran MiXCR for clone calling and kept in-frame beta chains. One record per CDR3 amino acid sequence lists the most common genes and DNA. This sample gives hundreds of thousands of distinct CDR3 sequences in total; approximately 40% of them show up just once. The ten largest clones take up around 30% of the sample. Material for sequencing was blood. The receptor set was obtained from a man older than 75 in good health.

The sample holds many counts of this clonotype. The genes are TRBV28 and TRBJ2-5; 8 nucleotides line up with TRBD2. The CDR3 extends over 14 amino acids. V trimming: 5 bases; J trimming: 5 bases; junction bases outside the gene matches: 7. Germline CDR1 reads MDHEN; CDR2 reads SYDVKM. The CDR3 loop reads CASSRGLVGETQYF. The CDR3 DNA sequence: TGTGCCAGCAGTAGGGGACTAGTCGGGGAGACCCAGTACTTC.

This clonotype has just a few counts. The J gene is TRBJ2-3, the V gene TRBV20-1; TRBD1 is a possible D gene (5 bases). V was cut by 2 bases and J by 4 bases, with 13 bases left in between. The CDR3 loop spans 14 amino acids. Germline V CDR1 and CDR2: DFQATT, SNEGSKA (reference sequence). For the CDR3, the DNA is TGCAGTGCTAGATTCCAGGGAACCTCAGATACGCAGTATTTT. Protein: CSARFQGTSDTQYF.

The chain combines TRBV11-3 with TRBJ2-3; 11 nucleotides align to TRBD2. The CDR3 has 17 amino acids. V dropped 4 bases and J dropped 2; count of bases not matched to a gene: 8. Per the germline V gene, CDR1 is SGHNT and CDR2 is YENEEA. CDR3 residues: CASSSDPSGRPTDTQYF. CDR3 coding DNA: TGTGCCAGCAGCTCGGACCCTAGCGGGAGGCCCACAGATACGCAGTATTTT.

The chain joins TRBV4-1 to TRBJ2-7; no definite D call. Per germline, CDR1 MGHRA and CDR2 YSYEKL. The V gene lost 3 bases and the J gene lost 7 bases, with 19 bases spanning the gap. The CDR3 is 15 residues long. The CDR3 bases are TGCGCCAGCAGCCACCAGACCCACCTCTACAATGAGCAGTACTTC. Amino acids: CASSHQTHLYNEQYF.

This clonotype showed up just a few times. This chain uses TRBV6-1 with TRBJ2-4; D is unclear. Trimming cost V 0 bases and J 4 bases, with 13 bases left between them. Germline V lookup: CDR1 MNHNS, CDR2 SASEGT. The CDR3 contains 16 residues. The CDR3 nucleotides read TGTGCCAGCAGTGAAGCCATCCTCGGCCCAAAAAACATTCAGTACTTC. Translation gives CASSEAILGPKNIQYF.

This rearrangement joins TRBV3-1 to TRBJ2-7, with D perhaps matching TRBD1 (6 bases). The V end was cut by 2 bases, the J end by 7 bases, with 21 bases between. The CDR3 is 16 residues long. CDR1 is LGHDT, CDR2 YNNKEL, per germline (reference sequence). CDR3: CASSQTGSEMSREQYF. The CDR3, as DNA: TGTGCCAGCAGCCAAACAGGGTCAGAAATGTCCCGGGAGCAGTACTTC.

The table lists this clonotype with a few counts. The chain combines TRBV7-2 with TRBJ2-7, with D possibly TRBD1 on 5 matching bases. Per the germline V gene, CDR1 is SGHTA and CDR2 is FQGNSA. V dropped 5 bases and J dropped 4 bases, with 12 bases sitting between them. CDR3 length: 13 residues. The CDR3 region has the DNA TGTGCCAGCAGCCTAGGACACCCTTACGAGCAGTACTTC. This sequence encodes CASSLGHPYEQYF.

The chain combines TRBV7-2 with TRBJ2-4, with 7 bases that match TRBD1. Matching the DNA end better, TRBJ2-7 makes the J call doubtful. From germline, CDR1 is SGHTA and CDR2 FQGNSA. The CDR3 loop spans 16 amino acids. CDR3 amino acids: CASSLNGPRTGGEQYF. As DNA, the CDR3 is TGTGCCAGCAGCTTAAATGGGCCACGGACAGGCGGCGAGCAGTACTTC.

This clonotype was seen at least ten times. V is TRBV11-2 and J is TRBJ2-1; D gene uncertain. V lost 0 bases to trimming and J lost 9 bases, with 9 bases between them. This CDR3 region has 13 residues. Germline assignment: CDR1 SGHAT and CDR2 FQNNGV. The CDR3 DNA reads TGTGCCAGCAGCTTAGATATGTCGTGTGAGCAGTTCTTC. Translation: CASSLDMSCEQFF. The full variable domain, in which reference TRBV11-2 and TRBJ2-1 provide the parts outside the CDR3, is EAGVAQSPRYKIIEKRQSVAFWCNPISGHATLYWYQQILGQGPKLLIQFQNNGVVDDSQLPKDRFSAERLKGVDSTLKIQPAKLEDSAVYLCASSLDMSCEQFFGPGTRLTVL.

This clonotype came up many times. This chain links TRBV7-6 with TRBJ1-5, with D unresolved. This CDR3 contains 13 residues. CDR1 is SGHVS and CDR2 is FNYEAQ in the germline V gene. Trimming cost V 5 bases and J 6 bases, with 11 bases left between them. CDR3 sequence: CASSLSEVQPQHF. CDR3 DNA sequence: TGTGCCAGCAGCCTCAGCGAGGTTCAGCCCCAGCATTTT.

The chain uses TRBV12-3 or TRBV12-4 and TRBJ1-2; D not resolved. This CDR3 has 13 amino acids. V dropped 6 bases and J dropped 1 base, with 9 bases sitting between them. Written as DNA, the CDR3 is TGTGCCAGCAGCCCCATTATTAACTATGGCTACACCTTC. The encoded protein is CASSPIINYGYTF.

The gene calls are TRBV4-1 and TRBJ2-7; no firm D call. The CDR3 sequence is 15 residues long. Germline V gives CDR1 MGHRA, CDR2 YSYEKL. Trimming took off 0 bases at V and 0 bases at J, with 9 bases between the two ends. CDR3 region: CASSQDRPRSYEQYF. CDR3 in DNA: TGCGCCAGCAGCCAAGATAGGCCCCGCTCCTACGAGCAGTACTTC.

The CDR3: CASSFEGQFWPYEQYF. In DNA, the CDR3 is TGTGCCAGCAGTTTTGAAGGCCAATTCTGGCCCTACGAGCAGTACTTC. The rearrangement joins TRBV28 to TRBJ2-7; D call uncertain. Germline-derived CDR1 and CDR2 are MDHEN and SYDVKM. Trimming shortened V by 3 bases and J by 2 bases, and 17 bases separated the two germline ends. The CDR3 has 16 amino acids.

This clonotype was observed a few times. This chain uses TRBV6-2 or TRBV6-3 with TRBJ2-4; TRBD1 matches at 7 bases. The ends lost 7 bases at V and 1 base at J; junction bases unmatched: 7. CDR3 length: 15 residues. Germline V gene sequence: CDR1 MNHEY, CDR2 SVGEGT. CDR3 bases: TGTGCCAGCAATGGACAGGCAATTGCCAAAAACATTCAGTACTTC. Its translation is CASNGQAIAKNIQYF.

This clonotype showed up just a few times. This chain links TRBV4-1 with TRBJ2-5, with 8 bases fitting TRBD2. Trimming at V came to 4 bases and at J to 4 bases, leaving 11 bases not matched to a gene. Germline V gene lookup returns CDR1 MGHRA and CDR2 YSYEKL. CDR3 length: 16 amino acids. CDR3 sequence reads: CASSPWGTRGAETQYF. CDR3 nucleotide sequence: TGCGCCAGCAGCCCATGGGGGACTAGGGGGGCAGAGACCCAGTACTTC.

The chain recombines TRBV25-1 with TRBJ1-2, with TRBD1 matching 7 bases. CDR3 size: 13 residues. The trim removed 5 bases at V and 6 bases at J, leaving 6 bases unmatched. CDR1 and CDR2 from the germline V gene are MGHDK and SYGVNS. The chain's CDR3 is CASSNRGGDGYTF. The CDR3, as DNA: TGTGCCAGCAGTAACAGGGGAGGGGATGGCTACACCTTC.

This clonotype turned up a few times. The rearrangement links TRBV29-1 to TRBJ2-2; D uncertain. This CDR3 has 13 residues. Trimming took 3 bases from V and 1 from J, leaving 6 bases between them. CDR1 is SQVTM, CDR2 ANQGSEA, per germline. CDR3 DNA sequence: TGCAGCGTTGACCGCGGGAACACCGGGGAGCTGTTTTTT. This translates into CSVDRGNTGELFF.

This clonotype was recorded at least ten times. The V call is TRBV7-2, the J call TRBJ1-1, with D maybe TRBD1 (6 bases). This CDR3 region has 13 residues. V lost 5 bases and J lost 3, with 10 bases in between. CDR1 SGHTA and CDR2 FQGNSA come from the germline V gene. In DNA, the CDR3 is TGTGCCAGCAGCCCTCAGGGGTACACTGAAGCTTTCTTT. It specifies CASSPQGYTEAFF.

The chain joins TRBV10-3 to TRBJ2-7; no definite D call. The CDR3 covers 12 residues. Germline loops: CDR1 ENHRY, CDR2 SYGVKD. Trimming pared 5 bases from V and 3 bases from J, leaving 8 bases between. This CDR3 is CAISRSGYEQYF. The CDR3, as DNA: TGTGCCATCAGTCGGAGTGGCTACGAGCAGTACTTC.

This clonotype was counted a few times. The chain uses TRBV4-2 and TRBJ2-3; 7 nucleotides line up with TRBD2. CDR1 LGHNA and CDR2 YNFKEQ come from the germline V gene. V lost 5 bases, J lost 2 bases, and 10 bases stayed unmatched. The CDR3 has 16 amino acids. CDR3 residues: CASSKLASVSTDTQYF. Written as DNA, the CDR3 is TGTGCCAGCAGCAAACTAGCGAGCGTTTCCACAGATACGCAGTATTTT.

V gene TRBV29-1 combines with J gene TRBJ2-1; 13 positions match TRBD2. The V segment lost 5 bases and the J segment 4 bases; nucleotides outside the gene matches: 5. The V gene's germline CDR1 is SQVTM and CDR2 ANQGSEA. The CDR3 has 15 amino acids. DNA for the CDR3: TGCAGCGTTCGGACTAGCGGGAGCAGTTACAATGAGCAGTTCTTC. Protein product: CSVRTSGSSYNEQFF.

The CDR3 region has the DNA TGTGCCTGGAGGAAGGGGACAGTTAACGAGCAGTACTTC. Its protein product is CAWRKGTVNEQYF. The rearrangement links TRBV30 to TRBJ2-7; 7 bases are shared with TRBD1. Germline CDR1 is GTSNPN and CDR2 is SVGIG (reference sequence). The trim removed 3 bases at V and 5 bases at J, leaving 7 bases unmatched. The CDR3 consists of 13 residues. Full variable domain (missing parts from reference TRBV30 and TRBJ2-7): SQTIHQWPATLVQPVGSPLSLECTVEGTSNPNLYWYRQAAGRGLQLLFYSVGIGQISSEVPQNLSASRPQDRQFILSSKKLLLSDSGFYLCAWRKGTVNEQYFGPGTRLTVT.

This sequence joins TRBV6-2 or TRBV6-3 and TRBJ2-3; maybe TRBD1 (6 bases). V lost 7 bases to trimming and J lost 0 bases, with 14 bases between them. The CDR3 covers 15 residues. CDR1 is MNHEY, CDR2 SVGEGT, per germline. CDR3 protein: CASIYRETSTDTQYF. CDR3 coding DNA: TGTGCCAGCATCTACAGGGAAACTAGCACAGATACGCAGTATTTT.

The genes are TRBV29-1 and TRBJ2-2; D is uncertain. This CDR3 is built from 13 residues. Per the germline V gene, CDR1 is SQVTM and CDR2 is ANQGSEA. Trimming took off 4 bases at V and 5 bases at J, with 11 bases between the two ends. The CDR3 sequence: CSVVLTRTGELFF. The DNA for the CDR3 is TGCAGCGTTGTGCTTACTCGAACCGGGGAGCTGTTTTTT.

J is TRBJ2-5 and V is TRBV7-9; tentative D call: TRBD1 (5 bases). Germline CDR1 SEHNR, CDR2 FQNEAQ (reference sequence). The V end was cut by 1 base, the J end by 2 bases, with 11 bases between. The CDR3 is 15 amino acids. The CDR3 is CASSLVQGAQETQYF. The CDR3 DNA is TGTGCCAGCAGCTTAGTTCAAGGGGCGCAAGAGACCCAGTACTTC.

This chain uses TRBV12-3 or TRBV12-4 with TRBJ1-1; possible D gene TRBD1, 5 bases. The V and J ends lost 3 bases and 11 bases respectively, with 10 bases between them. The length of the CDR3 is 11 residues. CDR3 region: CASSFGGLAFF. CDR3 coding DNA: TGTGCCAGCAGTTTTGGGGGGTTGGCTTTCTTT.

A few counts support this clonotype. The chain joins TRBV30 to TRBJ2-1; TRBD1 is a possible D gene (6 bases). Germline V lookup: CDR1 GTSNPN, CDR2 SVGIG (reference sequence). V was pared by 1 base and J by 4 bases, with 11 bases between. The CDR3 has 14 amino acids. Here the CDR3 reads CAWSETGMYNEQFF. Here the CDR3 DNA reads TGTGCCTGGAGTGAAACAGGGATGTACAATGAGCAGTTCTTC.